The 14 T cell receptor beta chains below come from one sample, sequenced in a study of molecular identifiers for immune sequencing clone quantification. TCRdb independently ran MiXCR on the PCR reads; one entry per CDR3 protein. Here the sample spans 600,000 to 650,000 distinct CDR3 sequences, just under 20% being singletons. The sample consisted of naive CD8+ T cells from blood, with Jurkat cell RNA spiked in. The sample's subset: FACS-sorted CD8+CD4-CCR7+CD45RA+ naive T cells. The receptor set was obtained from a human donor in good health. Some libraries in this study had Jurkat cell RNA spiked in.

As regards this clonotype: A junction boundary mismatches the germline segment, possibly from a read error. This chain uses TRBV20-1 with TRBJ2-1; 12 positions match TRBD2. This CDR3 region has 16 residues. Per germline, CDR1 DFQATT and CDR2 SNEGSKA (reference sequence). Here the CDR3 DNA reads TGCAGTGCTAGAGAATCTAGCGGGAGGGGTTACAATGGGCAGTTCTTC. This translates into CSARESSGRGYNGQFF.

This clonotype was seen many times. V gene TRBV30 combines with J gene TRBJ2-7; D is ambiguous. V was clipped by 0 bases and J by 2 bases, with 8 bases between them. The CDR3 has 13 residues. In germline, CDR1 is GTSNPN, CDR2 SVGIG (reference sequence). For the CDR3, the DNA is TGTGCCTGGAGTGTCGCAGAACCCTACGAGCAGTACTTC. Translated: CAWSVAEPYEQYF.

This sequence joins TRBV9 and TRBJ1-4; no clear D gene. Germline V gives CDR1 SGDLS, CDR2 YYNGEE. Deletions cut 3 bases from V and 6 bases from J, with 15 bases between. This CDR3 is built from 15 residues. CDR3 bases: TGTGCCAGCAGCGGGGCCGAGGAGGCGGATGAAAAACTGTTTTTT. Translating it yields CASSGAEEADEKLFF. The complete variable domain, with remaining parts taken from reference TRBV9 and TRBJ1-4, reads DSGVTQTPKHLITATGQRVTLRCSPRSGDLSVYWYQQSLDQGLQFLIQYYNGEERAKGNILERFSAQQFPDLHSELNLSSLELGDSALYFCASSGAEEADEKLFFGSGTQLSVL.

This clonotype appeared a few times. The V gene is TRBV20-1, the J gene TRBJ1-1, with no clear D. This CDR3 spans 12 amino acids. Looked up from germline, CDR1 is DFQATT and CDR2 is SNEGSKA (reference sequence). V lost 0 bases to trimming and J lost 11 bases, with 13 bases between them. The CDR3 sequence is CSARDKPMTAFF. In DNA, the CDR3 is TGCAGTGCTAGAGATAAACCGATGACTGCTTTCTTT.

Ten or more counts support this clonotype. The chain combines TRBV15 with TRBJ1-4; possible D gene TRBD1, 6 bases. Germline V gene sequence: CDR1 LNHNV, CDR2 YYDKDF (reference sequence). V lost 8 bases and J lost 6, with 22 bases in between. The CDR3 length is 16 residues. The chain's CDR3 is CATATGGLGADEKLFF. CDR3 in DNA: TGTGCCACCGCAACGGGGGGCTTGGGGGCTGATGAAAAACTGTTTTTT.

Points on this clonotype: A much larger clonotype is one base distant, so this may be a read error. This rearrangement joins TRBV6-1 to TRBJ2-1; D possibly corresponds to TRBD1 (6 bases). CDR1 is MNHNS and CDR2 is SASEGT in the germline V gene. The CDR3 totals 17 residues. The CDR3 nucleotides read TGTGCCAGCAGTGAAAACGTTCAGGGGTTCACCTACAATGAGCAGCTCTTC. Encoded protein: CASSENVQGFTYNEQLF.

This chain connects TRBV6-5 to TRBJ2-1, with TRBD2 matching 9 bases. CDR1 and CDR2 from the germline V gene are MNHEY and SVGAGI. V dropped 6 bases and J dropped 4; count of bases not matched to a gene: 7. This CDR3 region has 15 residues. The CDR3 sequence is CASREIAGAYNEQFF. DNA for the CDR3: TGTGCCAGCAGGGAAATAGCGGGGGCATACAATGAGCAGTTCTTC.

This clonotype was picked up many times. V and J are TRBV9 and TRBJ1-4, with 7 bases that match TRBD1. The CDR3 extends over 14 amino acids. The V gene's germline CDR1 is SGDLS and CDR2 YYNGEE. After removal of 0 bases from V and 5 bases from J, the junction contained 1 base not matched to a gene. CDR3 DNA: TGTGCCAGCAGCGTAGAAGGGGGCAATGAAAAACTGTTTTTT. Encoded protein: CASSVEGGNEKLFF.

With respect to this clonotype: Just one base apart from a much larger clone, this may be a read error. This rearrangement joins TRBV19 to TRBJ2-3, with 7 bases aligning to TRBD2. The CDR3 is made up of 14 amino acids. Germline CDR1 and CDR2: LNHDA and SQIVND (reference sequence). Unmatched junction bases numbered 5, after V lost 8 bases and J lost 0 bases. In DNA, the CDR3 is TGTGCCAGTGGGAGGGCTTCTAGCACAGATACGCAGTATTTT. It is translated as CASGRASSTDTQYF.

This clonotype was counted at least ten times. V and J are TRBV7-9 and TRBJ2-7, with 13 positions matching TRBD2. Trimming removed 4 bases from V and 2 bases from J; junction bases left unmatched: 5. From germline, CDR1 is SEHNR and CDR2 FQNEAQ (reference sequence). The CDR3 is 16 amino acids. This CDR3 reads CASSSFTSGGAYEQYF. DNA of the CDR3: TGTGCCAGCAGCTCCTTTACTAGCGGGGGGGCCTACGAGCAGTACTTC. Drawing the rest from reference TRBV7-9 and TRBJ2-7, the complete variable domain is DTGVSQNPRHKITKRGQNVTFRCDPISEHNRLYWYRQTLGQGPEFLTYFQNEAQLEKSRLLSDRFSAERPKGSFSTLEIQRTEQGDSAMYLCASSSFTSGGAYEQYFGPGTRLTVT.

This clonotype was counted between two and nine times. This chain joins TRBV6-5 and TRBJ1-2; 7 nucleotides align to TRBD1. Looked up from germline, CDR1 is MNHEY and CDR2 is SVGAGI. This CDR3 has 16 residues. V lost 5 bases, J lost 3 bases, and 12 bases stayed unmatched. CDR3 sequence: CASSHPPRGQYYGYTF. The CDR3 region has the DNA TGTGCCAGCAGTCACCCCCCGAGGGGGCAATACTATGGCTACACCTTC.

This clonotype was seen at least ten times. The chain combines TRBV19 with TRBJ2-3; 8 nucleotides line up with TRBD1. The trim removed 5 bases at V and 6 bases at J, leaving 10 bases unmatched. CDR1 and CDR2 (germline): LNHDA, SQIVND (reference sequence). This CDR3 is built from 15 residues. The CDR3 DNA reads TGTGCCAGTAGTGCAGACAGGGGCCCTGGGGATACGCAGTATTTT. It is translated as CASSADRGPGDTQYF.

Concerning this clonotype: This sequence may be a read error, since a much larger clone differs from it by one base. This chain links TRBV7-2 with TRBJ2-7, with 9 bases matching TRBD1. Germline-derived CDR1 and CDR2 are SGHTA and FQGNSA. This CDR3 has 15 amino acids. The CDR3 nucleotides read TGTGCCAGCAGCATAGCACCACGGACAGGGGAAGAGCAGTACTTC. It yields the protein CASSIAPRTGEEQYF.

The chain recombines TRBV3-1 with TRBJ2-7; possibly TRBD1 or TRBD2 for D (5 bases each). V was trimmed by 2 bases and J by 9 bases, leaving 14 bases between them. CDR1 and CDR2 (germline): LGHDT, YNNKEL (reference sequence). The CDR3 spans 13 residues. CDR3 in DNA: TGTGCCAGCAGCCAATATTTCGGGACGGGGCAGTACTTC. Translating gives CASSQYFGTGQYF.